This entry concerns a single T cell receptor (beta chain). Antigen specificity is unknown. This specimen comes from a study of T cell responses to AZD1222 COVID-19 vaccine. Findings and caveats of the study: When two AZD1222 doses had been given, Spike-specific TCR breadth and depth rose. Females made up more of the donors, who were largely white British, and clonal diversity may have come out too low. Close to half of spike-specific TCRs reportedly recognize unmutated variant regions.

Trimming took 4 bases from V and 3 from J, leaving 14 bases between them. The CDR3 runs 14 residues. Germline lookup yields CDR1 SQVTM and CDR2 ANQGSEA. Sequenced by immunoSEQ multiplex PCR; TCRdb stores in-frame clones only, minus some. The sample includes fewer than 200,000 clones, 92% of them seen just once. The chain joins TRBV29-1 to TRBJ2-3; no reliable D call. The origin of this receptor is an adult in good health. The sample here was peripheral blood, taken on day 0 of MenACWY control vaccination. The CDR3 DNA is TGCAGCGTTGCACCCGTGGGGTTGACAGATACGCAGTATTTT. Translating gives CSVAPVGLTDTQYF.